What follows are 2 T cell receptor beta chains derived from one specimen sequenced in a study of CD8+CD57+ T cells in acquired aplastic anemia. Profiling that covered TCR beta VDJ and CDR3 relied on genomic DNA as its template. MiXCR was run by TCRdb on the reads, yielding one entry per CDR3 protein. The table includes about 120,000 distinct CDR3 sequences, under 65% detected once. Only patients with CD8+CD57+ cell expansion on flow cytometry were chosen for sequencing. The material sequenced was sorted CD4+, CD8+, or CD8+CD57+ T cells (not recorded which) from PBMCs. These receptors all come from a human donor with aplastic anemia.

The chain combines TRBV5-1 with TRBJ2-2; D is unclear. In germline, CDR1 is SGHRS, CDR2 YFSETQ. This CDR3 comprises 14 residues. V lost 0 bases to trimming and J lost 0 bases, with 3 bases between them. This chain's CDR3 is CASSLDTNTGELFF. DNA for the CDR3: TGCGCCAGCAGCTTGGACACGAACACCGGGGAGCTGTTTTTT.

The chain employs TRBV19 and TRBJ2-7; TRBD1 might be the D (5 bases). Trimming took off 1 base at V and 0 bases at J, with 7 bases between the two ends. Germline V gene lookup returns CDR1 LNHDA and CDR2 SQIVND (reference sequence). The CDR3 is made up of 14 amino acids. The CDR3 DNA sequence: TGTGCCAGTAGTATAGGGCAGGGCTCCTACGAGCAGTACTTC. As protein: CASSIGQGSYEQYF.